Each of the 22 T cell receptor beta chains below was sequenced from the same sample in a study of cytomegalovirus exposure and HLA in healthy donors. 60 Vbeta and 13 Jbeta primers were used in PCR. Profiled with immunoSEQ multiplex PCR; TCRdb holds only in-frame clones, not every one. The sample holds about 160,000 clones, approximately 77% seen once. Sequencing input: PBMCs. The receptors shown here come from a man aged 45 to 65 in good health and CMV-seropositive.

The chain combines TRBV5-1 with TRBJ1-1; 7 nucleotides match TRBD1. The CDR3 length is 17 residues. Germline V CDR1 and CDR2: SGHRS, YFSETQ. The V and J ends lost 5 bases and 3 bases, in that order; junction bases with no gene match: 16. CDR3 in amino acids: CASSPGGRGDLDTEAFF. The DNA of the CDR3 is TGCGCCAGCAGTCCAGGGGGAAGGGGAGATTTGGACACTGAAGCTTTCTTT.

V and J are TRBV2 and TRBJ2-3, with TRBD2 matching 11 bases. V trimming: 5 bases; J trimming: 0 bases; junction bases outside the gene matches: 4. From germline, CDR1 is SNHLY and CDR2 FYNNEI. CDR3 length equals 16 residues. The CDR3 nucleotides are TGTGCCAGCAGTCGACTAGCGGGGAGAAGCACAGATACGCAGTATTTT. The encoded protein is CASSRLAGRSTDTQYF.

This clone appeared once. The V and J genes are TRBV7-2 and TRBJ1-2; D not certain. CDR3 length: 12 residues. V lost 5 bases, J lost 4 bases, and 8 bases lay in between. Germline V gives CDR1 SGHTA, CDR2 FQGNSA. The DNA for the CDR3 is TGTGCCAGCAGCCCCCTCCTCTATGGCTACACCTTC. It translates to CASSPLLYGYTF.

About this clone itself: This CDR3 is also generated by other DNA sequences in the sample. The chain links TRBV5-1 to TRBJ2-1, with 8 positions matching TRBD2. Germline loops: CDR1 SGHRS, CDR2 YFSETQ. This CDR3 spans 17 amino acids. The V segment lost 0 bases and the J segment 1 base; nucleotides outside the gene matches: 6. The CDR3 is CASSLVERGISYNEQFF. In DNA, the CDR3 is TGCGCCAGCAGCTTGGTGGAGCGGGGGATATCCTACAATGAGCAGTTCTTC. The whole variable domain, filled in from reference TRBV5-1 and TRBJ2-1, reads KAGVTQTPRYLIKTRGQQVTLSCSPISGHRSVSWYQQTPGQGLQFLFEYFSETQRNKGNFPGRFSGRQFSNSRSEMNVSTLELGDSALYLCASSLVERGISYNEQFFGPGTRLTVL.

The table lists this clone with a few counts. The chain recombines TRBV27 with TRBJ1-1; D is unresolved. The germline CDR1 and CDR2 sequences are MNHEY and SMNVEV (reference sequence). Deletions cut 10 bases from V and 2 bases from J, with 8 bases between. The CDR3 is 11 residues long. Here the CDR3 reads CATVFNTEAFF. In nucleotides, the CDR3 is TGTGCCACCGTCTTCAACACTGAAGCTTTCTTT.

The CDR3 bases are TGCGCCAGCAGTACAGGGGCCTCTGCCTCAAATGAGCAGTTCTTC. This sequence encodes CASSTGASASNEQFF. The J gene is TRBJ2-1, the V gene TRBV5-1; 7 bases agree with TRBD1. There are 15 residues in the CDR3. Per the germline V gene, CDR1 is SGHRS and CDR2 is YFSETQ. J lost 7 bases, V lost 5 bases, and 12 bases had no gene match.

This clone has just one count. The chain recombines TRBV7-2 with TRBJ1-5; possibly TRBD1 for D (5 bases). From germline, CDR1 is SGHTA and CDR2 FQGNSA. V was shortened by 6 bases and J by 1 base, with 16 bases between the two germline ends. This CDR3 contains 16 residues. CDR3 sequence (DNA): TGTGCCAGCAGAACAGAAGGAGGGGCAAGCAATCAGCCCCAGCATTTT. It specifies CASRTEGGASNQPQHF. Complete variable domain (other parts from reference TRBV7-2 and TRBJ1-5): GAGVSQSPSNKVTEKGKDVELRCDPISGHTALYWYRQSLGQGLEFLIYFQGNSAPDKSGLPSDRFSAERTGGSVSTLTIQRTQQEDSAVYLCASRTEGGASNQPQHFGDGTRLSIL.

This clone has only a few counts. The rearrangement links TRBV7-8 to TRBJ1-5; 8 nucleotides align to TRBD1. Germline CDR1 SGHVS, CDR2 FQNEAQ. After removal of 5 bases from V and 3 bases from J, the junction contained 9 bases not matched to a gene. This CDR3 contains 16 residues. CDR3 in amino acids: CASSLGPGQVNQPQHF. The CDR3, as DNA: TGTGCCAGCAGCCTAGGGCCGGGACAGGTCAATCAGCCCCAGCATTTT.

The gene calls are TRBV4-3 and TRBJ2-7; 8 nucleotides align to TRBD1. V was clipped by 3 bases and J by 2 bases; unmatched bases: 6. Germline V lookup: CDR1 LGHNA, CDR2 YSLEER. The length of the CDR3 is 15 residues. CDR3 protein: CASSHGDRGPYEQYF. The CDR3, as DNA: TGCGCCAGCAGCCACGGTGACAGGGGCCCCTACGAGCAGTACTTC.

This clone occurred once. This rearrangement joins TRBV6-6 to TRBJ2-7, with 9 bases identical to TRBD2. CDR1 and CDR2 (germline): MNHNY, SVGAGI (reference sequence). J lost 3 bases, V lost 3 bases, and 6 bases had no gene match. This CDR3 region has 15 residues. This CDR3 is CASSYDASGVYEQYF. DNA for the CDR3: TGTGCCAGCAGTTATGATGCTAGCGGGGTCTACGAGCAGTACTTC.

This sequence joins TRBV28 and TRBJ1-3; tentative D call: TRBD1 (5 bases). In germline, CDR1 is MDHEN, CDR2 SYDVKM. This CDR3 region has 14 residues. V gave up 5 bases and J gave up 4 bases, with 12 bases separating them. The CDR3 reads CASSRQGSGNTIYF. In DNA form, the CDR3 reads TGTGCCAGCAGTCGCCAGGGTTCGGGAAACACCATATATTTT.

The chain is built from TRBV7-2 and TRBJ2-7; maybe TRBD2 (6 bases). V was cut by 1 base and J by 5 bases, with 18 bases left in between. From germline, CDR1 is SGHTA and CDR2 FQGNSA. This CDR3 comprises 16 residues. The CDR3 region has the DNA TGTGCCAGCAGCTTAGTAGGTAGCGGAACGCGCCACGAGCAGTACTTC. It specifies CASSLVGSGTRHEQYF.

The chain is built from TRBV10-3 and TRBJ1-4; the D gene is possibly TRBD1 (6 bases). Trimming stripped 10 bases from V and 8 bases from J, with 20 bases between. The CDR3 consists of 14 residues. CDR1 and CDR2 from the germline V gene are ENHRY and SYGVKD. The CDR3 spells CATRTVLLGEKLFF. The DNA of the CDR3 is TGTGCCACCAGGACAGTCCTCCTCGGGGAAAAACTGTTTTTT.

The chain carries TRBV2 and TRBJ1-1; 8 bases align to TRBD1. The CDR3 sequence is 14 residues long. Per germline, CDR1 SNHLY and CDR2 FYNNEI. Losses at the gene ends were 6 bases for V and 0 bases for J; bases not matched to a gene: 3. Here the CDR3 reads CASRKDRVNTEAFF. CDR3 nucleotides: TGTGCCAGCAGAAAGGACAGGGTGAACACTGAAGCTTTCTTT.

CDR3 DNA sequence: TGTGCCAGCTCACCACTCCGGGGGGGCCTTGAGACCCAGTACTTC. Encoded protein: CASSPLRGGLETQYF. The V call is TRBV18, the J call TRBJ2-5; 8 bases map to TRBD2. There are 15 residues in the CDR3. V lost 1 base, J lost 5 bases, and 6 bases stayed unmatched. Looked up from germline, CDR1 is KGHSH and CDR2 is LQKENI.

In nucleotides, the CDR3 is TGTGCCAGCAGCTTAGATCCGAGCGGGGGGGCCCATGGTACGCAGTATTTT. Protein: CASSLDPSGGAHGTQYF. The chain couples TRBV11-2 to TRBJ2-3; the match to TRBD2 covers 10 bases. The V and J ends lost 0 bases and 8 bases, in that order; junction bases with no gene match: 11. The CDR3 sequence is 17 residues long. Germline lookup yields CDR1 SGHAT and CDR2 FQNNGV.

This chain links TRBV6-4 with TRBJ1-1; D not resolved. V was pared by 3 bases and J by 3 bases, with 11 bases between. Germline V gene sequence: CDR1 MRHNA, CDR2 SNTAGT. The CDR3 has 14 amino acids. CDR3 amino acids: CASSERAADTEAFF. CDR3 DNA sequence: TGTGCCAGCAGTGAACGGGCAGCGGACACTGAAGCTTTCTTT.

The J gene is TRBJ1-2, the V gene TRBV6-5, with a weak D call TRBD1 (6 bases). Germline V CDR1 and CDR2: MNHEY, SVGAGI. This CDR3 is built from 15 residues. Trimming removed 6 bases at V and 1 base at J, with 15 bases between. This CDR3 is CASRPPDRINYGYTF. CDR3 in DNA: TGTGCCAGCAGACCCCCCGACAGGATTAACTATGGCTACACCTTC.

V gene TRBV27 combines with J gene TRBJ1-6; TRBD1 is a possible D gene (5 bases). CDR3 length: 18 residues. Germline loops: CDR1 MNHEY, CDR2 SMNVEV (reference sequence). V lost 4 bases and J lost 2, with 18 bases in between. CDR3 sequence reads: CASSSTPTALPYNSPLHF. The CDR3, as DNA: TGTGCCAGCAGTTCTACACCGACAGCACTTCCCTATAATTCACCCCTCCACTTT.

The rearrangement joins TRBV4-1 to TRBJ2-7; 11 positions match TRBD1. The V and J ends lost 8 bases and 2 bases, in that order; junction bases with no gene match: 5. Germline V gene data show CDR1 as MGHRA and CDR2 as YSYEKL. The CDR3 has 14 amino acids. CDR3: CASREGQGAYEQYF. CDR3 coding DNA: TGCGCCAGCCGCGAGGGACAGGGGGCCTACGAGCAGTACTTC.

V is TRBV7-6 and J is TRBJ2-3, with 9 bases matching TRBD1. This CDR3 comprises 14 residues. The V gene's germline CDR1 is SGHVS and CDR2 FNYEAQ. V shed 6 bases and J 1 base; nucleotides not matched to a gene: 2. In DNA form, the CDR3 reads TGTGCCAGCAGTTGGACAGGGGGCACAGATACGCAGTATTTT. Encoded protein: CASSWTGGTDTQYF.

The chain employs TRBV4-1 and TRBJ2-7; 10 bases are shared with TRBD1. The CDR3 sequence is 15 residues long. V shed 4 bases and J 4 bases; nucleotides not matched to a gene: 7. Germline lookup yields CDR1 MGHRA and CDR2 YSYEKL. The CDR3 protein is CASSLRTGGAYEQYF. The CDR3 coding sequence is TGCGCCAGCAGCCTCCGGACAGGGGGAGCGTACGAGCAGTACTTC.